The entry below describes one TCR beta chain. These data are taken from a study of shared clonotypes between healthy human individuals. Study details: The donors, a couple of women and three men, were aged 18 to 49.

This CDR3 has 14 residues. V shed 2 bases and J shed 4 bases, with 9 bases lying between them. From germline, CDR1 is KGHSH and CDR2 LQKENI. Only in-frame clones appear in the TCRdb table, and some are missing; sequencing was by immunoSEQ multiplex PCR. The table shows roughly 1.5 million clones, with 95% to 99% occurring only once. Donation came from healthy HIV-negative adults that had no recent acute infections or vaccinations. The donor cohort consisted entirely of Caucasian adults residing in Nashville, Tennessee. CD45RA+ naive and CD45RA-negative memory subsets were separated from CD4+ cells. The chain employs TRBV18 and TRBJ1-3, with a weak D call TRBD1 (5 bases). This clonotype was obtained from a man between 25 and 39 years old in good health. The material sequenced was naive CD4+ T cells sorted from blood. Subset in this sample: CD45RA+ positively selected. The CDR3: CASSPAGFGNTIYF. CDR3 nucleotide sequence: TGTGCCAGCTCACCAGCAGGGTTCGGAAACACCATATATTTT.